The 18 T cell receptor beta chains reported below all come from one sample, sequenced in a study of T cell responses to AZD1222 COVID-19 vaccine. TCRdb keeps only in-frame clones here, not all; method: immunoSEQ multiplex PCR. The sample lists approximately 200,000 clones, 70% to 90% occurring once. The material sequenced was peripheral blood, taken on day 0 of AZD1222 vaccination. These receptors originate from an adult in good health.

The chain recombines TRBV11-2 with TRBJ1-2; D not resolved. The CDR3 contains 13 residues. Germline assignment: CDR1 SGHAT and CDR2 FQNNGV. V gave up 5 bases and J gave up 2 bases, with 9 bases separating them. The CDR3 region is CASSRTDNYGYTF. The CDR3 DNA reads as TGTGCCAGCAGCCGTACAGACAACTATGGCTACACCTTC.

The rearrangement uses TRBV9 and TRBJ2-3; 8 bases map to TRBD2. The CDR3 extends over 15 amino acids. The ends lost 0 bases at V and 4 bases at J; junction bases unmatched: 4. The germline CDR1 and CDR2 sequences are SGDLS and YYNGEE. The CDR3 loop reads CASSVENGGADTQYF. In DNA, the CDR3 is TGTGCCAGCAGCGTAGAGAACGGGGGGGCAGATACGCAGTATTTT. Based on the CDR3 plus reference TRBV9 and TRBJ2-3, the full variable domain is DSGVTQTPKHLITATGQRVTLRCSPRSGDLSVYWYQQSLDQGLQFLIQYYNGEERAKGNILERFSAQQFPDLHSELNLSSLELGDSALYFCASSVENGGADTQYFGPGTRLTVL.

The chain uses TRBV28 and TRBJ1-2; weak D call: TRBD1 (6 bases). This CDR3 spans 13 amino acids. Germline V gives CDR1 MDHEN, CDR2 SYDVKM. Trimming cost V 5 bases and J 4 bases, with 11 bases left between them. CDR3 in DNA: TGTGCCAGCAGTCTTACAGGGACCTATGGCTACACCTTC. This gives the protein CASSLTGTYGYTF.

This rearrangement joins TRBV25-1 to TRBJ1-5; a weak D match, TRBD1 (5 bases). The CDR3 is 17 amino acids. Germline CDR1 is MGHDK and CDR2 is SYGVNS. Deletions cut 4 bases from V and 6 bases from J, with 22 bases between. CDR3 DNA sequence: TGTGCCAGCAGTGCCGCGGGATGGCCCGACGGGGGTCAGCCCCAGCATTTT. Protein product: CASSAAGWPDGGQPQHF.

The CDR3: CASSPAGRVEETQYF. As DNA, the CDR3 is TGTGCCAGCAGCCCTGCGGGCAGGGTGGAAGAGACCCAGTACTTC. V usage is TRBV5-4 and J usage is TRBJ2-5; D is tentatively TRBD1 or TRBD2 (5 bases each). Germline CDR1 is SGHNT and CDR2 is YYREEE (reference sequence). V shed 4 bases and J shed 3 bases, with 16 bases lying between them. The CDR3 has 15 amino acids.

The V call is TRBV6-2 or TRBV6-3, the J call TRBJ1-5; D uncertain. The CDR3 covers 17 residues. Trimming stripped 2 bases from V and 1 base from J, with 15 bases between. CDR1 MNHEY and CDR2 SVGEGT come from the germline V gene. CDR3 coding DNA: TGTGCCAGCAGTTACATTCCACCTCCGGAGAGCAATCAGCCCCAGCATTTT. Amino acid sequence: CASSYIPPPESNQPQHF.

Details on this clone: The same CDR3 can be traced to other DNA sequences in this sample. This chain connects TRBV4-1 to TRBJ1-6; D possibly corresponds to TRBD1 (5 bases). Germline assignment: CDR1 MGHRA and CDR2 YSYEKL. The length of the CDR3 is 15 residues. V shed 3 bases and J shed 6 bases, with 12 bases lying between them. The CDR3 spells CASSQQGLGNSPLHF. As DNA, the CDR3 is TGCGCCAGCAGCCAGCAGGGACTGGGTAATTCACCCCTCCACTTT.

Notes on this clone: It is unclear where the CDR3 begins or ends on the DNA, so no DNA is shown, and the CDR3 is as TCRdb lists it. V usage is TRBV21-1 and J usage is TRBJ2-7; TRBD1, the table's D call, lacks a check against the DNA. TRBV21-1 is a listed pseudogene. The CDR3 totals 15 residues, both ends included. The CDR3 region is CASSWGQGSGYEQYF.

The chain employs TRBV11-2 and TRBJ2-1; TRBD1 agrees at 7 bases. Germline-derived CDR1 and CDR2 are SGHAT and FQNNGV. This CDR3 has 17 amino acids. The trim removed 5 bases at V and 2 bases at J, leaving 12 bases unmatched. The CDR3 spells CASSLKGAEIAYNEQFF. The CDR3 DNA reads TGTGCCAGCAGCCTAAAGGGGGCAGAGATCGCCTACAATGAGCAGTTCTTC. Drawing the rest from reference TRBV11-2 and TRBJ2-1, the complete variable domain is EAGVAQSPRYKIIEKRQSVAFWCNPISGHATLYWYQQILGQGPKLLIQFQNNGVVDDSQLPKDRFSAERLKGVDSTLKIQPAKLEDSAVYLCASSLKGAEIAYNEQFFGPGTRLTVL.

The CDR3 is CASSRQTYYEQYF. In DNA form, the CDR3 reads TGCGCCAGCAGTCGGCAGACTTACTACGAGCAGTACTTC. The rearrangement joins TRBV4-3 to TRBJ2-7; D gene uncertain. The V and J ends lost 6 bases and 3 bases respectively, with 12 bases between them. Germline CDR1 reads LGHNA; CDR2 reads YSLEER. The CDR3 consists of 13 residues.

The chain combines TRBV19 with TRBJ2-1, with 9 bases identical to TRBD1. CDR3 size: 15 residues. Trimming at V came to 6 bases and at J to 0 bases, leaving 3 bases not matched to a gene. Germline values: CDR1 LNHDA, CDR2 SQIVND (reference sequence). CDR3 sequence reads: CASSLGQGSYNEQFF. CDR3 bases: TGTGCCAGTAGCCTGGGACAGGGCTCCTACAATGAGCAGTTCTTC.

V is TRBV6-5 and J is TRBJ2-7; D is unresolved. The CDR3 totals 13 residues. V lost 6 bases and J 0 bases, leaving 9 bases between the germline ends. Germline V gene lookup returns CDR1 MNHEY and CDR2 SVGAGI. The CDR3, as DNA: TGTGCCAGCAGGCCCTCTTTCTCCTACGAGCAGTACTTC. Protein: CASRPSFSYEQYF.

The V call is TRBV9, the J call TRBJ2-1; 8 bases align to TRBD2. The germline V gene encodes CDR1 SGDLS and CDR2 YYNGEE. This CDR3 spans 15 amino acids. The V gene end was trimmed by 0 bases and the J gene end by 3 bases; junction bases not matched to a gene: 2. The CDR3 here is CASSVGSGVYNEQFF. The DNA of the CDR3 is TGTGCCAGCAGCGTAGGTAGCGGGGTCTACAATGAGCAGTTCTTC. Supplemented by reference TRBV9 and TRBJ2-1, the full variable domain reads DSGVTQTPKHLITATGQRVTLRCSPRSGDLSVYWYQQSLDQGLQFLIQYYNGEERAKGNILERFSAQQFPDLHSELNLSSLELGDSALYFCASSVGSGVYNEQFFGPGTRLTVL.

The chain couples TRBV9 to TRBJ1-2, with a possible D match to TRBD1 (6 bases). CDR1 SGDLS and CDR2 YYNGEE come from the germline V gene. The CDR3 covers 13 residues. V lost 4 bases, J lost 5 bases, and 12 bases lay in between. This CDR3 is CASSLKGGYGYTF. The CDR3 nucleotides read TGTGCCAGCAGCCTAAAGGGGGGATATGGCTACACCTTC.

This chain links TRBV28 with TRBJ1-2, with D possibly being TRBD1 (5 bases). Germline V gene lookup returns CDR1 MDHEN and CDR2 SYDVKM. The CDR3 is made up of 13 amino acids. Trimming pared 8 bases from V and 0 bases from J, leaving 10 bases between. The DNA of the CDR3 is TGTGCCAGCCGGACACCCCCTAACTATGGCTACACCTTC. Translated: CASRTPPNYGYTF.

The chain links TRBV7-2 to TRBJ2-7; D is unresolved. V lost 5 bases and J lost 3, with 23 bases in between. CDR3 length: 17 residues. Per the germline V gene, CDR1 is SGHTA and CDR2 is FQGNSA. The CDR3 region is CASSPSQLLMINYEQYF. The CDR3 nucleotides read TGTGCCAGCAGCCCTTCTCAGCTGCTAATGATCAACTACGAGCAGTACTTC.

The rearrangement joins TRBV7-2 to TRBJ2-7; a possible D gene is TRBD1 (5 bases). CDR3 size: 16 residues. The V gene's germline CDR1 is SGHTA and CDR2 FQGNSA. V lost 1 base and J 4 bases, leaving 17 bases between the germline ends. For the CDR3, the DNA is TGTGCCAGCAGCTTAGGTTTCATGGGCAGGGTATACGAGCAGTACTTC. Translating it yields CASSLGFMGRVYEQYF.

The chain has TRBV19 and TRBJ2-1; TRBD2 aligns across 10 bases. Losses at the gene ends were 3 bases for V and 7 bases for J; bases not matched to a gene: 3. CDR3 length: 14 residues. Per the germline V gene, CDR1 is LNHDA and CDR2 is SQIVND (reference sequence). The CDR3 reads CASSIQRGGNEQFF. For the CDR3, the DNA is TGTGCCAGTAGTATCCAGCGGGGGGGGAATGAGCAGTTCTTC.